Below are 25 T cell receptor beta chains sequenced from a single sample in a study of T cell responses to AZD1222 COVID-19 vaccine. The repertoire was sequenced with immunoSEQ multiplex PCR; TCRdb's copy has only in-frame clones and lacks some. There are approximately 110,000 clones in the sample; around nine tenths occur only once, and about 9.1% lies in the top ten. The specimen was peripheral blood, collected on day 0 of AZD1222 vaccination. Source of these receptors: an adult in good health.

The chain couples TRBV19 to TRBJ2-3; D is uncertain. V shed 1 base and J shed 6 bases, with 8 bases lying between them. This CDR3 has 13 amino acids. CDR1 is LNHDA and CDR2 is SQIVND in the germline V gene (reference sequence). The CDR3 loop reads CASSIAKGDTQYF. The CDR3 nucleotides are TGTGCCAGTAGTATAGCTAAAGGGGATACGCAGTATTTT.

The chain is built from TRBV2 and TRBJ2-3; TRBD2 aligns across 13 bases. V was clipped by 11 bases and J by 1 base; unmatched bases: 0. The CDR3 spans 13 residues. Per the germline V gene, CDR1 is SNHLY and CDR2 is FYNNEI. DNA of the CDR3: TGTGCCGGACTAGCGGGGGGCACAGATACGCAGTATTTT. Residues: CAGLAGGTDTQYF.

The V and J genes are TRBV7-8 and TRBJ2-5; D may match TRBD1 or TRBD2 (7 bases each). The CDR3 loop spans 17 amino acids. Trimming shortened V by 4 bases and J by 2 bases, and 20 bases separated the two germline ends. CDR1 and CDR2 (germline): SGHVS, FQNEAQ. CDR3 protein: CASSSPRERDSQETQYF. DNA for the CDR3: TGTGCCAGCAGCTCACCCAGGGAGCGGGACAGTCAAGAGACCCAGTACTTC.

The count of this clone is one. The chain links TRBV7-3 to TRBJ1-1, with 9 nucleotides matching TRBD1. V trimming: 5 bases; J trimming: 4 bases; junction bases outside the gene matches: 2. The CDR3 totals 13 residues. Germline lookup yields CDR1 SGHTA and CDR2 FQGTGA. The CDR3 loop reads CASSGTGTTEAFF. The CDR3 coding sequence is TGTGCCAGCAGCGGGACAGGGACCACTGAAGCTTTCTTT.

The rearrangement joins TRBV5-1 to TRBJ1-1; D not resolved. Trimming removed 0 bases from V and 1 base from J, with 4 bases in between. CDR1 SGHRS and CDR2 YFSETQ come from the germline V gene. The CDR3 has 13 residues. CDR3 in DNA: TGCGCCAGCAGCTTGGAAGGGAACACTGAAGCTTTCTTT. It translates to CASSLEGNTEAFF.

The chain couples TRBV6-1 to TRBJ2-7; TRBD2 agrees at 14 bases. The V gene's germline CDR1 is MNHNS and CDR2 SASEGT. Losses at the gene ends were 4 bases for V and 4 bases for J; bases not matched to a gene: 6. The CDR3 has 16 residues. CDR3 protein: CASSGAGTSGSYEQYF. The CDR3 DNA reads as TGTGCCAGCAGTGGGGCCGGGACTAGCGGGAGTTACGAGCAGTACTTC.

In nucleotides, the CDR3 is TGTGCCAGCAGTTCTCTACTAGCGAGCCCCTACGAGCAGTACTTC. Translating it yields CASSSLLASPYEQYF. The chain links TRBV6-5 to TRBJ2-7; 7 nucleotides match TRBD2. V dropped 4 bases and J dropped 2; count of bases not matched to a gene: 8. This CDR3 contains 15 residues. Germline V gives CDR1 MNHEY, CDR2 SVGAGI.

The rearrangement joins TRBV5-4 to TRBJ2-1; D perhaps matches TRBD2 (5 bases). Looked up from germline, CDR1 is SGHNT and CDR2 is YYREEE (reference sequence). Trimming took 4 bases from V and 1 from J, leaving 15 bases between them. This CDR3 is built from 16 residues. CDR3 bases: TGTGCCAGCAGCCCACTCGCGGGTGGATCCTACAATGAGCAGTTCTTC. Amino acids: CASSPLAGGSYNEQFF.

Here the CDR3 reads CASSQGRGSEAFF. The DNA for the CDR3 is TGTGCCAGCAGCCAAGGCAGGGGCTCTGAAGCTTTCTTT. The V gene is TRBV3-1 (or the pseudogene TRBV3-2), the J gene TRBJ1-1; possibly TRBD1 for D (6 bases). The CDR3 covers 13 residues. In germline, CDR1 is LGHDT, CDR2 YNNKEL (reference sequence). With 1 base removed from V and 6 bases from J, the gap between germline ends came to 9 bases.

The CDR3 here is CASSYSRRNGELFF. CDR3 DNA sequence: TGTGCCAGCAGTTACTCGAGGCGGAACGGGGAGCTGTTTTTT. The V call is TRBV6-5, the J call TRBJ2-2; D not certain. The CDR3 sequence is 14 residues long. From germline, CDR1 is MNHEY and CDR2 SVGAGI. The V gene lost 0 bases and the J gene lost 7 bases, with 9 bases spanning the gap.

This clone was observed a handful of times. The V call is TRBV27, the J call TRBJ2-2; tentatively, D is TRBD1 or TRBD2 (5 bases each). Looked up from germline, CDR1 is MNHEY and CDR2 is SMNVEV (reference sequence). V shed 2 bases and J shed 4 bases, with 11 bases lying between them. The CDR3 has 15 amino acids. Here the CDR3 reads CASSLRGARTGELFF. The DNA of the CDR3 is TGTGCCAGCAGTTTACGAGGGGCGCGCACCGGGGAGCTGTTTTTT.

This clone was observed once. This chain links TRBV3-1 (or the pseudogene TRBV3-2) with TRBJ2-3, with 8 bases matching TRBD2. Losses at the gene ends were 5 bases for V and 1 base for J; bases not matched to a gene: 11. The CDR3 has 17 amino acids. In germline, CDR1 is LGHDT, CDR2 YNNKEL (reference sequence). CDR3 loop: CASSAHPGLGGTDTQYF. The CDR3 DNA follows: TGTGCCAGCAGCGCTCACCCGGGACTAGGAGGCACAGATACGCAGTATTTT.

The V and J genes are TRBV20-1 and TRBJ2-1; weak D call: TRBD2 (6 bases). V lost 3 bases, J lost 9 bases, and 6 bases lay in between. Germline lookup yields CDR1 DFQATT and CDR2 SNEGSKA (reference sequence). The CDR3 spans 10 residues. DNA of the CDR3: TGCAGTGCTAGCGGGGGTGAGCAGTTCTTC. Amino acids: CSASGGEQFF.

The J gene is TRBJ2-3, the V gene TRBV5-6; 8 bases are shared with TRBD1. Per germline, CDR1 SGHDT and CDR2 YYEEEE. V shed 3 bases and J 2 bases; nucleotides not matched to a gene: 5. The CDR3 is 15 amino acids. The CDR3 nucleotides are TGTGCCAGCAGCTCCGACAGGGGTTACACAGATACGCAGTATTTT. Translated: CASSSDRGYTDTQYF. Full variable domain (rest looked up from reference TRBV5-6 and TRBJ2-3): DAGVTQSPTHLIKTRGQQVTLRCSPKSGHDTVSWYQQALGQGPQFIFQYYEEEERQRGNFPDRFSGHQFPNYSSELNVNALLLGDSALYLCASSSDRGYTDTQYFGPGTRLTVL.

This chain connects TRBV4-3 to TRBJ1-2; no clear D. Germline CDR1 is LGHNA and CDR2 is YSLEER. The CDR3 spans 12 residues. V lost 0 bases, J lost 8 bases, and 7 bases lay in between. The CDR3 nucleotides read TGCGCCAGCAGCCAAGATTTGGGCGGCTACACCTTC. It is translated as CASSQDLGGYTF.

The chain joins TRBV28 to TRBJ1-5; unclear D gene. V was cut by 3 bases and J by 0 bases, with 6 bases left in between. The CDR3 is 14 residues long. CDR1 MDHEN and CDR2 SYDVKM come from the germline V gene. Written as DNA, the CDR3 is TGTGCCAGCAGTTTGGCGCGTAGCAATCAGCCCCAGCATTTT. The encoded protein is CASSLARSNQPQHF.

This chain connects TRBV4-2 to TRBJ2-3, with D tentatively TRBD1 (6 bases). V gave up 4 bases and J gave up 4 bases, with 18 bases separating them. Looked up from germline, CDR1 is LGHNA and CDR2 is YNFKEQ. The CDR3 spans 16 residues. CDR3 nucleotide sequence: TGTGCCAGCAGCCGGCTCGACAGGAAAGTCCCAGATACGCAGTATTTT. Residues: CASSRLDRKVPDTQYF.

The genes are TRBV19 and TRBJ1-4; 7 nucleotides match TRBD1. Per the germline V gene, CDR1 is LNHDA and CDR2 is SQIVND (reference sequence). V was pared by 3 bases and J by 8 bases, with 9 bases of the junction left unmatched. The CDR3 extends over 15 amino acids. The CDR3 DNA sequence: TGTGCCAGTAGTATTTGGGACAGCGAAAAGGAAAAACTGTTTTTT. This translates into CASSIWDSEKEKLFF.

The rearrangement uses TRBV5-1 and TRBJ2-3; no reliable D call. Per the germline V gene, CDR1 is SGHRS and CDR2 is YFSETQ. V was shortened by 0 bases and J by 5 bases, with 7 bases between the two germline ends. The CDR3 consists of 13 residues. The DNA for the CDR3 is TGCGCCAGCAGCTTGGTTGGGTTAGATACGCAGTATTTT. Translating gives CASSLVGLDTQYF. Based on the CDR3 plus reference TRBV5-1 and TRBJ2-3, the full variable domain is KAGVTQTPRYLIKTRGQQVTLSCSPISGHRSVSWYQQTPGQGLQFLFEYFSETQRNKGNFPGRFSGRQFSNSRSEMNVSTLELGDSALYLCASSLVGLDTQYFGPGTRLTVL.

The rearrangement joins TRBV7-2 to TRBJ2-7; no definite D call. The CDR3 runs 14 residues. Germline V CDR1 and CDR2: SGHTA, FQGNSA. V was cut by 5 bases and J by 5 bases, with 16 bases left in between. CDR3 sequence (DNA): TGTGCCAGCAGCACACGAGTCACGGCTCACGAGCAGTACTTC. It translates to CASSTRVTAHEQYF.

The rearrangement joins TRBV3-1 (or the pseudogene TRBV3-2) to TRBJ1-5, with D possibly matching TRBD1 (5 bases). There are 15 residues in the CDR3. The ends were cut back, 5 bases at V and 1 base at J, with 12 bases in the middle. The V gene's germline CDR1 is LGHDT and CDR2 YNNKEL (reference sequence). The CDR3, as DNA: TGTGCCAGCAGCAGAGGGGTGGTGAGCAATCAGCCCCAGCATTTT. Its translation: CASSRGVVSNQPQHF.

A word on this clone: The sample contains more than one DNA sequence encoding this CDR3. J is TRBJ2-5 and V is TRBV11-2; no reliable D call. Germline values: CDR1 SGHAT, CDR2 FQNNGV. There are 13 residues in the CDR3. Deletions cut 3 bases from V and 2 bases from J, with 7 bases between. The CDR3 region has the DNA TGTGCCAGCAGCTTCACGGAACAAGAGACCCAGTACTTC. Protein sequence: CASSFTEQETQYF. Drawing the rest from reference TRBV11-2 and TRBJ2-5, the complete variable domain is EAGVAQSPRYKIIEKRQSVAFWCNPISGHATLYWYQQILGQGPKLLIQFQNNGVVDDSQLPKDRFSAERLKGVDSTLKIQPAKLEDSAVYLCASSFTEQETQYFGPGTRLLVL.

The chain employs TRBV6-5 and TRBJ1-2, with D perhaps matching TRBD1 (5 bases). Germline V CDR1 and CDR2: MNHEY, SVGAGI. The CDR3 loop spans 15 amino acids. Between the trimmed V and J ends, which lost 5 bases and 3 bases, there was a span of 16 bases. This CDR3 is CASSPGEQRHYGYTF. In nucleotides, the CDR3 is TGTGCCAGCAGTCCGGGGGAGCAGCGGCACTATGGCTACACCTTC.

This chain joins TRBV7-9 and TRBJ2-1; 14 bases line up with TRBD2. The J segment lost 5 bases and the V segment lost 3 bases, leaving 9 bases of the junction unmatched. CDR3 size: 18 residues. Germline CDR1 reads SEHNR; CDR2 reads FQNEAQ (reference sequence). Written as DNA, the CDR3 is TGTGCCAGCAGCTTTCGTGGGACTAGCGGGAGATGGCACAATGAGCAGTTCTTC. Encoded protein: CASSFRGTSGRWHNEQFF.

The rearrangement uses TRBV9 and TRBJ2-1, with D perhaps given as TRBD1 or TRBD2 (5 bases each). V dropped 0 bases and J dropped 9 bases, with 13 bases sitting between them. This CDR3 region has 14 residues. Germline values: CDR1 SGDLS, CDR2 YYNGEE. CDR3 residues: CASSVGGIQAEQFF. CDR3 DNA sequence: TGTGCCAGCAGCGTAGGGGGGATACAAGCTGAGCAGTTCTTC.